The 28 T cell receptor beta chains in this list originate from one sample, sequenced in a study of cytomegalovirus exposure and HLA in healthy donors. Vbeta (60) and Jbeta (13) primers were used in the PCR. Assay: immunoSEQ multiplex PCR; the TCRdb copy retains only in-frame clones and omits some. Of around 150,000 clones in the sample, around 76% are singletons; the top ten hold 3.5% to 4%. Material: PBMCs. The receptor set was obtained from a man between 18 and 29 years old in good health and CMV-seronegative.

This clone was observed once. The chain carries TRBV2 and TRBJ1-2; tentative D call: TRBD1 (5 bases). The CDR3 has 16 residues. V lost 6 bases, J lost 4 bases, and 21 bases lay in between. The V gene's germline CDR1 is SNHLY and CDR2 FYNNEI. The CDR3 DNA is TGTGCCAGCAGCTACGCCGGGGGGGAGGGGCCCTATGGCTACACCTTC. As protein: CASSYAGGEGPYGYTF.

This clone was counted between two and nine times. The chain is built from TRBV15 and TRBJ2-3; D remains unclear. Germline-derived CDR1 and CDR2 are LNHNV and YYDKDF (reference sequence). The CDR3 runs to 16 residues. V was clipped by 5 bases and J by 0 bases, with 15 bases between them. The CDR3 is CATSQTHRFSTDTQYF. The CDR3 nucleotides are TGTGCCACCAGCCAAACACACAGATTTAGCACAGATACGCAGTATTTT.

The rearrangement joins TRBV30 to TRBJ2-7; tentative D call: TRBD1 (5 bases). Germline values: CDR1 GTSNPN, CDR2 SVGIG (reference sequence). The CDR3 runs 12 residues. Trimming cost V 4 bases and J 5 bases, with 12 bases left between them. CDR3: CAWMSAGHEQYF. The CDR3 nucleotides read TGTGCCTGGATGTCAGCAGGGCACGAGCAGTACTTC.

This clone was picked up one time. This chain uses TRBV11-2 with TRBJ2-7; 10 nucleotides align to TRBD1. The CDR3 is 14 amino acids. J gave up 4 bases and V 5 bases, and 5 bases lay outside the gene matches. Germline loops: CDR1 SGHAT, CDR2 FQNNGV. The CDR3 DNA is TGTGCCAGCAGCCCGGGACAGGGGCGGTACGAGCAGTACTTC. Translated: CASSPGQGRYEQYF.

The chain couples TRBV5-1 to TRBJ2-1; 9 bases are shared with TRBD2. Germline assignment: CDR1 SGHRS and CDR2 YFSETQ. V lost 4 bases to trimming and J lost 5 bases; unmatched junction nucleotides: 7. The CDR3 length is 15 residues. In nucleotides, the CDR3 is TGCGCCAGCAGCACCGGACTAGCGTCAAACAATGAGCAGTTCTTC. Its translation: CASSTGLASNNEQFF.

The J gene is TRBJ2-7, the V gene TRBV4-1; D perhaps matches TRBD2 (5 bases). Trimming stripped 0 bases from V and 0 bases from J, with 12 bases between. Germline V gene sequence: CDR1 MGHRA, CDR2 YSYEKL. There are 16 residues in the CDR3. The CDR3 region is CASSQDWTGSSYEQYF. The CDR3 DNA reads TGCGCCAGCAGCCAAGATTGGACGGGAAGCTCCTACGAGCAGTACTTC.

The CDR3 is CASSLDTYNEQFF. CDR3 in DNA: TGTGCCAGTAGTTTGGACACCTACAATGAGCAGTTCTTC. The chain joins TRBV19 to TRBJ2-1, with a possible D match to TRBD1 (5 bases). Trimming pared 5 bases from V and 2 bases from J, leaving 7 bases between. CDR1 is LNHDA, CDR2 SQIVND, per germline (reference sequence). This CDR3 has 13 residues. The whole variable domain, filled in from reference TRBV19 and TRBJ2-1, reads DGGITQSPKYLFRKEGQNVTLSCEQNLNHDAMYWYRQDPGQGLRLIYYSQIVNDFQKGDIAEGYSVSREKKESFPLTVTSAQKNPTAFYLCASSLDTYNEQFFGPGTRLTVL.

The V and J genes are TRBV4-1 and TRBJ2-5; TRBD2 might be the D (6 bases). The end of the DNA fits TRBJ2-7 better, so the J call may be wrong. From germline, CDR1 is MGHRA and CDR2 YSYEKL. This CDR3 spans 16 amino acids. The CDR3 region has the DNA TGCGCCAGCAGCCAAGAACTAGCCGTGGGGGGTTACGAGCAGTACTTC. Amino acid sequence: CASSQELAVGGYEQYF.

The chain employs TRBV19 and TRBJ1-1, with no clear D. V lost 10 bases and J 11 bases, leaving 17 bases between the germline ends. In germline, CDR1 is LNHDA, CDR2 SQIVND (reference sequence). This CDR3 has 11 residues. The CDR3 region is CATSTGPEAFF. The CDR3 nucleotides read TGTGCCACGTCGACTGGCCCCGAGGCTTTCTTT.

This rearrangement joins TRBV9 to TRBJ2-7, with TRBD1 matching 10 bases. There are 17 residues in the CDR3. CDR1 and CDR2 (germline): SGDLS, YYNGEE. With V trimmed by 4 bases and J by 4 bases, 14 bases remained unmatched. DNA of the CDR3: TGTGCCAGCAGCCCGCCCCCCATTGACAGGGGGCTGTACGAGCAGTACTTC. Its protein is CASSPPPIDRGLYEQYF. Based on the CDR3 plus reference TRBV9 and TRBJ2-7, the full variable domain is DSGVTQTPKHLITATGQRVTLRCSPRSGDLSVYWYQQSLDQGLQFLIQYYNGEERAKGNILERFSAQQFPDLHSELNLSSLELGDSALYFCASSPPPIDRGLYEQYFGPGTRLTVT.

This CDR3 is CSVSDTMEQYF. The CDR3 DNA reads as TGCAGCGTTTCAGACACGATGGAGCAGTACTTC. The chain couples TRBV29-1 to TRBJ2-7; D gene unclear. Germline CDR1 reads SQVTM; CDR2 reads ANQGSEA. The V gene lost 5 bases and the J gene lost 7 bases, with 12 bases spanning the gap. CDR3 length: 11 residues.

The DNA of the CDR3 is TGTGCCAGCAGCCCAATAGCGGGAGTTGGTGAGCAGTTCTTC. Amino acid sequence: CASSPIAGVGEQFF. V usage is TRBV7-2 and J usage is TRBJ2-1; 9 bases line up with TRBD2. Trimming at V came to 5 bases and at J to 9 bases, leaving 8 bases not matched to a gene. The germline CDR1 and CDR2 sequences are SGHTA and FQGNSA. CDR3 length: 14 amino acids.

This clone was observed at least ten times. The chain joins TRBV2 to TRBJ2-7, with 11 positions matching TRBD2. Germline loops: CDR1 SNHLY, CDR2 FYNNEI. The trim removed 8 bases at V and 2 bases at J, leaving 5 bases unmatched. CDR3 size: 14 residues. In DNA, the CDR3 is TGTGCCAGCTCGACTAGCGGGGCAGCCTACGAGCAGTACTTC. Amino acids: CASSTSGAAYEQYF.

The chain is built from TRBV6-4 and TRBJ1-1, with D unclear. Germline CDR1 MRHNA, CDR2 SNTAGT. The CDR3 runs to 14 residues. Trimming removed 4 bases at V and 1 base at J, with 10 bases between. As DNA, the CDR3 is TGTGCCAGCAGTGTCCGGTCAGGGAACACTGAAGCTTTCTTT. Translation: CASSVRSGNTEAFF.

The chain carries TRBV5-4 and TRBJ2-7, with 11 bases fitting TRBD1. This CDR3 is 14 amino acids long. V shed 4 bases, J shed 3 bases, and the junction held 3 bases outside the gene matches. Germline CDR1 reads SGHNT; CDR2 reads YYREEE (reference sequence). The CDR3 DNA follows: TGTGCCAGCAGCCCCGGGACAGGGGGCTACGAGCAGTACTTC. The encoded protein is CASSPGTGGYEQYF.

The J gene is TRBJ1-2, the V gene TRBV28; possible D gene TRBD1, 6 bases. This CDR3 is built from 10 residues. Germline V gene data show CDR1 as MDHEN and CDR2 as SYDVKM. The CDR3, as DNA: TGTGCTGCGGGGGGCGATGGCTACACCTTC. Protein product: CAAGGDGYTF.

About this clone: Sequence at one end of the junction differs from germline and may be a read error. V gene TRBV9 combines with J gene TRBJ2-1; D is possibly TRBD2 (6 bases). The CDR3 loop spans 17 amino acids. Germline CDR1 SGDLS, CDR2 YYNGEE. The CDR3: CAGSVPRGEGLQNEQFF. The CDR3 nucleotides are TGTGCCGGCAGCGTACCGCGGGGAGAGGGACTGCAGAATGAGCAGTTCTTC.

This clone has more than one count but fewer than ten. V is TRBV18 and J is TRBJ1-2; TRBD1 agrees at 12 bases. Germline V lookup: CDR1 KGHSH, CDR2 LQKENI. The CDR3 sequence is 15 residues long. V gave up 3 bases and J gave up 8 bases; unmatched junction bases: 7. CDR3 protein: CASSPGQGASGGYTF. CDR3 nucleotides: TGTGCCAGCTCACCGGGACAGGGGGCTTCCGGGGGCTACACCTTC.

For the CDR3, the DNA is TGTGCCAGTAGTATGGCGGACAGCCACCTCGGGTACGAGCAGTACTTC. Amino acid sequence: CASSMADSHLGYEQYF. This rearrangement joins TRBV19 to TRBJ2-7; weak D call: TRBD1 (6 bases). The V gene lost 3 bases and the J gene lost 4 bases, with 19 bases spanning the gap. Germline lookup yields CDR1 LNHDA and CDR2 SQIVND (reference sequence). This CDR3 spans 16 amino acids.

This chain links TRBV9 with TRBJ1-2; tentatively, D is TRBD1 (6 bases). The CDR3 has 13 amino acids. Germline CDR1 SGDLS, CDR2 YYNGEE. The V end lost 3 bases, the J end lost 2 bases, and 8 bases lay between the germline ends. The CDR3 region has the DNA TGTGCCAGCAGCGCTAGGGGGAACTATGGCTACACCTTC. Protein product: CASSARGNYGYTF.

This chain joins TRBV28 and TRBJ1-6, with TRBD1 identical over 9 bases. V shed 8 bases and J 9 bases; nucleotides not matched to a gene: 11. The CDR3 spans 15 residues. Germline CDR1 and CDR2: MDHEN and SYDVKM. The CDR3 sequence: CASLPGGQGISPLHF. The CDR3 bases are TGTGCCAGCTTGCCCGGGGGACAGGGAATTTCACCCCTCCACTTT.

This rearrangement joins TRBV18 to TRBJ2-5; TRBD1 matches 7 bases. CDR3 length: 13 residues. Germline V lookup: CDR1 KGHSH, CDR2 LQKENI. Losses at the gene ends were 5 bases for V and 2 bases for J; bases not matched to a gene: 2. The CDR3 here is CASSGTVQETQYF. The DNA of the CDR3 is TGTGCCAGCTCAGGGACAGTACAAGAGACCCAGTACTTC.

The rearrangement links TRBV11-2 to TRBJ1-2; 8 bases agree with TRBD1. Germline CDR1 reads SGHAT; CDR2 reads FQNNGV. V lost 4 bases to trimming and J lost 1 base; unmatched junction nucleotides: 11. The CDR3 runs to 17 residues. The chain's CDR3 is CASSSGLGTGYNYGYTF. The CDR3 DNA reads as TGTGCCAGCAGCTCAGGCCTCGGGACAGGATATAACTATGGCTACACCTTC.

This chain links TRBV9 with TRBJ1-5; 10 bases map to TRBD1. The J segment lost 0 bases and the V segment lost 4 bases, leaving 10 bases of the junction unmatched. Germline V gene sequence: CDR1 SGDLS, CDR2 YYNGEE. The CDR3 has 18 residues. CDR3 bases: TGTGCCAGCAGCTCCGACAGGGGGCCGGAGTATAGCAATCAGCCCCAGCATTTT. Translated: CASSSDRGPEYSNQPQHF.

This clone was seen a single time. The CDR3, as DNA: TGTGCCAGTAATACGGGAACATATAATTCACCCCTCCACTTT. This sequence encodes CASNTGTYNSPLHF. This rearrangement joins TRBV19 to TRBJ1-6; D uncertain. The V end was cut by 7 bases, the J end by 4 bases, with 11 bases between. Per the germline V gene, CDR1 is LNHDA and CDR2 is SQIVND (reference sequence). CDR3 length equals 14 residues.

This clone was detected a few times. The J gene is TRBJ2-1, the V gene TRBV7-2; TRBD2 matches 12 bases. Germline loops: CDR1 SGHTA, CDR2 FQGNSA. The CDR3 runs to 13 residues. CDR3: CGPPSGGAGEQFF. The CDR3 DNA sequence: TGTGGACCGCCTAGCGGGGGGGCAGGAGAGCAGTTCTTC.

This clone has only one observation. The chain is built from TRBV19 and TRBJ2-7; maybe TRBD2 (6 bases). The length of the CDR3 is 14 residues. Germline values: CDR1 LNHDA, CDR2 SQIVND (reference sequence). Trimming cost V 5 bases and J 5 bases, with 16 bases left between them. The CDR3 DNA reads TGTGCCAGTAGTTCGCGGGGACCGTCAAACGAGCAGTACTTC. It codes for CASSSRGPSNEQYF.

The genes are TRBV9 and TRBJ2-1, with D perhaps TRBD2 (5 bases). CDR3 length: 15 residues. Germline assignment: CDR1 SGDLS and CDR2 YYNGEE. Deletions cut 2 bases from V and 10 bases from J, with 19 bases between. The CDR3 DNA reads as TGTGCCAGCAGCGTGGCTAGCTCCCTCACCTCGGAGCAGTTCTTC. It is translated as CASSVASSLTSEQFF.